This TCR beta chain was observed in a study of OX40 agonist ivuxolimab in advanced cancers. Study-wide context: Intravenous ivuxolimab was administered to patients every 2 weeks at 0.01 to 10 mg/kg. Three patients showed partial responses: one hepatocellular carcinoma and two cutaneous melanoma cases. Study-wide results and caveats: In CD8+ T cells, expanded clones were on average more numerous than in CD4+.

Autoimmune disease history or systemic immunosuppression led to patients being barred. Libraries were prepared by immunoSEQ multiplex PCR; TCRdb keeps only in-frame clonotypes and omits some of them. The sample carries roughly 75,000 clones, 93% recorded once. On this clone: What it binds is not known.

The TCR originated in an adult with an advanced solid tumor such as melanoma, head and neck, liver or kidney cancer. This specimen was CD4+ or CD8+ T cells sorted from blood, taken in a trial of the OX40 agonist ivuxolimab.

The chain's CDR3 is CAWSHLGVIYEQYF. The CDR3 DNA is TGTGCCTGGAGCCATCTGGGGGTAATCTACGAGCAGTACTTC. The V and J genes are TRBV30 and TRBJ2-7; D possibly uses TRBD1 or TRBD2 (5 bases each). Deletions cut 3 bases from V and 3 bases from J, with 15 bases between. The CDR3 contains 14 residues. Germline V gene lookup returns CDR1 GTSNPN and CDR2 SVGIG (reference sequence).